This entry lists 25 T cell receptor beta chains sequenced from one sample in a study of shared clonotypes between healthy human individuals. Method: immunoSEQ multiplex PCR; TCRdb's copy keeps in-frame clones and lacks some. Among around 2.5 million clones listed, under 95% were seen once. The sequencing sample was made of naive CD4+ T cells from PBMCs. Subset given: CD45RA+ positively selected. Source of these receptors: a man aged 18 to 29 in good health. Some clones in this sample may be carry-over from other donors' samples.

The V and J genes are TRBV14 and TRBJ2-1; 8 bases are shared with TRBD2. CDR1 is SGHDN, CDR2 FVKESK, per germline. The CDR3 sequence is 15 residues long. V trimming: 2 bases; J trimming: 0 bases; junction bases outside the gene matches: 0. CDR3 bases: TGTGCCAGCAGCCAAAGCGGGAGCTCCTACAATGAGCAGTTCTTC. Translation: CASSQSGSSYNEQFF.

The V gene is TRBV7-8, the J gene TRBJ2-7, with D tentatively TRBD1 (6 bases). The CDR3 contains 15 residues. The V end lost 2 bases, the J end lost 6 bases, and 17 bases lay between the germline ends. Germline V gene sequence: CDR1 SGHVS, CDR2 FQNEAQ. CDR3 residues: CASSLRGVTGIEQYF. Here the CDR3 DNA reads TGTGCCAGCAGCTTACGAGGAGTTACAGGGATCGAGCAGTACTTC.

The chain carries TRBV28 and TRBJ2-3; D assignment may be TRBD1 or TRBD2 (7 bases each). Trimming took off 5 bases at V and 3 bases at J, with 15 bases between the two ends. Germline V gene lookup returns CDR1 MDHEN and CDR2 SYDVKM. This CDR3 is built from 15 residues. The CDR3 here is CASSPRGTDTDTQYF. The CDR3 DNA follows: TGTGCCAGCAGTCCGCGGGGGACAGATACAGATACGCAGTATTTT.

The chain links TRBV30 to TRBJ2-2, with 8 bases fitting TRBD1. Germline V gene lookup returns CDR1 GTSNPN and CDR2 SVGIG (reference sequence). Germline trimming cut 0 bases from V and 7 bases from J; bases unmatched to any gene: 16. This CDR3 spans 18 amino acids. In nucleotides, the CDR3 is TGTGCCTGGAGTGTATTAAGGTCAACCAGGGGGCCGAGCGGGGAGCTGTTTTTT. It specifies CAWSVLRSTRGPSGELFF.

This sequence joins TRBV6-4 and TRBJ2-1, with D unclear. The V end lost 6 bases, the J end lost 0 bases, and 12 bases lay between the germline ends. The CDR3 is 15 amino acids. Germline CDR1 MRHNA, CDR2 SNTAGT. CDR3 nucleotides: TGTGCCAGCAGCCCCACCAGGAGCTCCTACAATGAGCAGTTCTTC. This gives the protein CASSPTRSSYNEQFF.

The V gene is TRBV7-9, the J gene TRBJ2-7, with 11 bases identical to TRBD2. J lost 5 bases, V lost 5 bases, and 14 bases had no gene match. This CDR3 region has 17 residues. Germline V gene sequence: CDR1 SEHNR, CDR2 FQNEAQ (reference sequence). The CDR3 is CASSKAGLADSANEQYF. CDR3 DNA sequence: TGTGCCAGCAGCAAAGCGGGACTAGCGGACTCTGCCAACGAGCAGTACTTC.

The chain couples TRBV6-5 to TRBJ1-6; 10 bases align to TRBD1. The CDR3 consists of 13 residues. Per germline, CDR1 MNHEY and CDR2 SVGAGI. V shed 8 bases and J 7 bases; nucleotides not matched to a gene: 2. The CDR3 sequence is CASRQGANSPLHF. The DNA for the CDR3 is TGTGCCAGCCGACAGGGGGCGAATTCACCCCTCCACTTT.

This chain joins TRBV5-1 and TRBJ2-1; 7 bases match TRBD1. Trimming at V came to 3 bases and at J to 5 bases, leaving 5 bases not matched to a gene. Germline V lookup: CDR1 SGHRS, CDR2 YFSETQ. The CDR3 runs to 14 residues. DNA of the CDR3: TGCGCCAGCAGCTCCACCGGGACAGACAATGAGCAGTTCTTC. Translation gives CASSSTGTDNEQFF.

The CDR3 coding sequence is TGTGCCTGGAGTGCTTACAGACGACCTAATGAAAAACTGTTTTTT. This codes for CAWSAYRRPNEKLFF. The rearrangement uses TRBV30 and TRBJ1-4; D is uncertain. Trimming removed 1 base from V and 3 bases from J, with 12 bases in between. The germline CDR1 and CDR2 sequences are GTSNPN and SVGIG (reference sequence). The CDR3 covers 15 residues.

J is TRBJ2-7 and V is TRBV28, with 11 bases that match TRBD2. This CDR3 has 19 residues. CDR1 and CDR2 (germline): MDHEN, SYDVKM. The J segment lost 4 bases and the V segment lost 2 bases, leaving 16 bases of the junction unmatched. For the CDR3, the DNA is TGTGCCAGCAGTTTAAGCAGAATACTCCGGGCTAGCGGGAGGTACGAGCAGTACTTC. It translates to CASSLSRILRASGRYEQYF.

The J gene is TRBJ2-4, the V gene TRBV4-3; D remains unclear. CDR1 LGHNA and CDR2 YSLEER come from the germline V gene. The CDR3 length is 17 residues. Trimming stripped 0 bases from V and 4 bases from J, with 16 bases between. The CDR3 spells CASSQELGLPSKNIQYF. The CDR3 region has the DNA TGCGCCAGCAGCCAAGAGCTGGGCCTTCCGTCAAAAAACATTCAGTACTTC.

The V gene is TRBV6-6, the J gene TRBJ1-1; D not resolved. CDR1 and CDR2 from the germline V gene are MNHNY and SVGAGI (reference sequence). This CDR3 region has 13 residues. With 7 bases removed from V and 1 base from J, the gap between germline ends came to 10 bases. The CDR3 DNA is TGTGCCAGCACCAAAGGGAGGAACACTGAAGCTTTCTTT. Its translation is CASTKGRNTEAFF.

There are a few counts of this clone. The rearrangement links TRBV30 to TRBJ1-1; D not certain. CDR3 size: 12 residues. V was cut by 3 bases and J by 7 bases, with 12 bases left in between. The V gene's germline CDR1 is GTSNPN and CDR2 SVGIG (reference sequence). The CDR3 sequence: CAWRPDPREAFF. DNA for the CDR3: TGTGCCTGGAGGCCCGACCCTCGTGAAGCTTTCTTT.

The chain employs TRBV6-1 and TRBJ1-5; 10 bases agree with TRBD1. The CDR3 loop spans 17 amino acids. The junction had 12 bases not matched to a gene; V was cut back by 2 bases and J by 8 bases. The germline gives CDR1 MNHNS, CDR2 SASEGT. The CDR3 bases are TGTGCCAGCAGTGAATCGCTCGTCGGGACAGGGGTGAAGCCCCAGCATTTT. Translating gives CASSESLVGTGVKPQHF.

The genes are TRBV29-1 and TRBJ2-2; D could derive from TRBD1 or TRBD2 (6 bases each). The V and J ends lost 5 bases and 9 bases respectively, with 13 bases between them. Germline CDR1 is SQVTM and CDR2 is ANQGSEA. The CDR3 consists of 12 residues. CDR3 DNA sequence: TGCAGCGTTAATCGAGGGGGGAGGGAGCTGTTTTTT. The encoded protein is CSVNRGGRELFF.

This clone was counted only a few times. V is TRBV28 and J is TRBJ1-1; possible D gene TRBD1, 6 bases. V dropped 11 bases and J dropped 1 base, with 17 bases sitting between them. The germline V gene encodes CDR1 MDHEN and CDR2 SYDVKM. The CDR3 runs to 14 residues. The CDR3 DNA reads TGTGCCGGGGGGCAGGGGTGGGCGAACACTGAAGCTTTCTTT. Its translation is CAGGQGWANTEAFF.

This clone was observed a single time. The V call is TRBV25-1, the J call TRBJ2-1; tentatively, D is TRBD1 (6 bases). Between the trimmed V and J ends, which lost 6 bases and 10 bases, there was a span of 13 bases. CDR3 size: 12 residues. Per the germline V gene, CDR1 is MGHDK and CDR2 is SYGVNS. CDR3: CASRRVGAEQFF. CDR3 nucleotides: TGTGCCAGCAGGCGGGTGGGGGCGGAGCAGTTCTTC. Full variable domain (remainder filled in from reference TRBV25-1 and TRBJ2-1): EADIYQTPRYLVIGTGKKITLECSQTMGHDKMYWYQQDPGMELHLIHYSYGVNSTEKGDLSSESTVSRIRTEHFPLTLESARPSHTSQYLCASRRVGAEQFFGPGTRLTVL.

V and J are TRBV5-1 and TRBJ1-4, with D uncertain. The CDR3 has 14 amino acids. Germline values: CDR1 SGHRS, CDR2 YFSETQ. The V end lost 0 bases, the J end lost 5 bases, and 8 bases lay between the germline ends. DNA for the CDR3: TGCGCCAGCAGCTTGGTCACGTCAAATGAAAAACTGTTTTTT. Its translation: CASSLVTSNEKLFF.

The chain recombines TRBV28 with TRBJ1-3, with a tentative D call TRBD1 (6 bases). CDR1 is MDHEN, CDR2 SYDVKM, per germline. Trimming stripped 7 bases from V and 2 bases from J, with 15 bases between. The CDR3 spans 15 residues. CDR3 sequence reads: CASTTQTGTGNTIYF. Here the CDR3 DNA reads TGTGCCAGCACCACCCAAACAGGGACTGGAAACACCATATATTTT. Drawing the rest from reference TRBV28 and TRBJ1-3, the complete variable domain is DVKVTQSSRYLVKRTGEKVFLECVQDMDHENMFWYRQDPGLGLRLIYFSYDVKMKEKGDIPEGYSVSREKKERFSLILESASTNQTSMYLCASTTQTGTGNTIYFGEGSWLTVV.

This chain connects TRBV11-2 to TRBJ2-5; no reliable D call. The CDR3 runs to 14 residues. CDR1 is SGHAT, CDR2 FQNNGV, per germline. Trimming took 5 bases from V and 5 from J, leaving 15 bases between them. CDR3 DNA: TGTGCCAGCAGCAAGACCTACGGCGTCGAGACCCAGTACTTC. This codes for CASSKTYGVETQYF.

DNA of the CDR3: TGTGCCAGCAGCTTGCCCCCGGGGGGCGAGCAGTACTTC. Its protein is CASSLPPGGEQYF. J is TRBJ2-7 and V is TRBV5-5; 7 bases match TRBD2. The trim removed 1 base at V and 6 bases at J, leaving 4 bases unmatched. This CDR3 is 13 amino acids long. The germline V gene encodes CDR1 SGHKS and CDR2 YYEKEE (reference sequence). Full variable domain (remainder filled in from reference TRBV5-5 and TRBJ2-7): DAGVTQSPTHLIKTRGQQVTLRCSPISGHKSVSWYQQVLGQGPQFIFQYYEKEERGRGNFPDRFSARQFPNYSSELNVNALLLGDSALYLCASSLPPGGEQYFGPGTRLTVT.

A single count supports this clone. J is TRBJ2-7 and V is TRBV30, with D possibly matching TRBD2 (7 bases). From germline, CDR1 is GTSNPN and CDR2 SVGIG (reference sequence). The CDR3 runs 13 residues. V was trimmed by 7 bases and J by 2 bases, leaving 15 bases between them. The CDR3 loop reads CASGGGRTYEQYF. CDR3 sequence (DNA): TGTGCCTCTGGGGGGGGGCGGACCTACGAGCAGTACTTC.

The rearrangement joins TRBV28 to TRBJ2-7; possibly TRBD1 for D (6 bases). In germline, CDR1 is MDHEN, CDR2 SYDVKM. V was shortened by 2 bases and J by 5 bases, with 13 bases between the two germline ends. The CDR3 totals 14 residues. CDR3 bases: TGTGCCAGCAGTTTAATGGCAGGGGCCCACGAGCAGTACTTC. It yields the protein CASSLMAGAHEQYF.

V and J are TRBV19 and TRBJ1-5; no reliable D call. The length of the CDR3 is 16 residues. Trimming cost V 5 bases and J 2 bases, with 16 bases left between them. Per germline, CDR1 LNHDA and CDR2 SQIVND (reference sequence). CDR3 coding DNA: TGTGCCAGTAGTGTCCAGGCGGTTCTGGGCAATCAGCCCCAGCATTTT. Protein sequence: CASSVQAVLGNQPQHF. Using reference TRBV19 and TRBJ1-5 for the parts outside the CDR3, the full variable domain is DGGITQSPKYLFRKEGQNVTLSCEQNLNHDAMYWYRQDPGQGLRLIYYSQIVNDFQKGDIAEGYSVSREKKESFPLTVTSAQKNPTAFYLCASSVQAVLGNQPQHFGDGTRLSIL.

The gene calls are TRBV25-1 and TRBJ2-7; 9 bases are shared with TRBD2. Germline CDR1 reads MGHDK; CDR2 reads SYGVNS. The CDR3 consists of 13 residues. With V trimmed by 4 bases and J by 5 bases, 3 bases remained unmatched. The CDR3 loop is CASSVAGENEQYF. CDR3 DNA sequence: TGTGCCAGCAGTGTAGCGGGAGAGAACGAGCAGTACTTC.